Included here is one T cell receptor beta chain sequence, with context. These data belong to a study of Ad26.COV2.S vaccination and SARS-CoV-2 variants. Study context: This donor came from the COV1001 trial of Ad26.COV2.S.

Libraries were prepared by immunoSEQ multiplex PCR; TCRdb keeps only in-frame clonotypes and omits some of them. In the table there are some 250,000 clones, around nine tenths of which are singletons. As to treatment: about 20 received Ad26.COV2.S at low or high dose, single or two shots; roughly five received placebo; per-sample allocation not given. Samples analyzed were those drawn on day 63 after the first vaccine or placebo injection. Boston provided a donor who was an adult aged 18-55 years. This TCR was recovered from a person aged 18 to 59 who received the Ad26.COV2.S COVID-19 vaccine or a placebo. Here the sequenced sample was peripheral blood, taken in a trial of Ad26.COV2.S vaccine versus placebo.

CDR3 region: CASSSTPPNEKLFF. The CDR3 nucleotides read TGTGCCAGCAGTTCCACCCCTCCTAATGAAAAACTGTTTTTT. The rearrangement joins TRBV28 to TRBJ1-4; D call uncertain. CDR1 MDHEN and CDR2 SYDVKM come from the germline V gene. The CDR3 consists of 14 residues. V was pared by 4 bases and J by 3 bases, with 9 bases between.